This T cell receptor (beta chain) appears in the sequencing data of a study of Ad26.COV2.S vaccination and SARS-CoV-2 variants. Overall study results and limits: Higher spike-specific TCR breadth was found in vaccine recipients than in placebo recipients.

A note on this clone: Antigen unknown.

The method was immunoSEQ multiplex PCR; TCRdb's version includes in-frame clones alone and lacks a portion of them. The profile shows hundreds of thousands of clones, 80% to 90% of them singletons. The CDR3 runs to 16 residues. The germline gives CDR1 SGHRS, CDR2 YFSETQ. Trimming took 4 bases from V and 2 from J, leaving 16 bases between them. Treatment defined: 15 to 20 received Ad26.COV2.S at low or high dose, single or two shots; 5 received placebo; per-sample allocation not given. Vaccine and placebo recipients were sampled on day 63 after the first injection. This chain joins TRBV5-1 and TRBJ1-5, with D possibly matching TRBD1 (5 bases). The specimen was peripheral blood, collected in a trial of Ad26.COV2.S vaccine versus placebo. The receptor was derived from a person aged 18 to 59 who received the Ad26.COV2.S COVID-19 vaccine or a placebo. In nucleotides, the CDR3 is TGCGCCAGCAGCCTGCGTCCCGGGGCCGGCAATCAGCCCCAGCATTTT. It encodes CASSLRPGAGNQPQHF.